The 13 T cell receptor beta chains given below trace back to one sample, sequenced in a study of T cell responses to AZD1222 COVID-19 vaccine (dated by TCRdb to the early 2020s). Library method: the immunoSEQ multiplex PCR assay. This is the immuneACCESS table as TCRdb keeps it, with only in-frame sequences that have V and J called. A part of the clones is gone; compared with another copy, unresolved V genes explain less than half, and the rest is unexplained. The sample yields around 150,000 clones; roughly 90% were counted once. 1.5% to 2% of the sample goes to the ten largest clones. The sample's time point label is to be understood as: baseline before first vaccination. The sequencing here drew on peripheral blood, taken on day 0 of AZD1222 vaccination. The receptors originated from an adult in good health.

This chain joins TRBV9 and TRBJ1-2, with TRBD1 matching over 11 bases. This CDR3 contains 19 residues. CDR1 is SGDLS and CDR2 is YYNGEE in the germline V gene. V lost 0 bases to trimming and J lost 0 bases; unmatched junction nucleotides: 10. CDR3 bases: TGTGCCAGCAGCGTAGCTGATTCCGGACAGGGGGCCCCTAACTATGGCTACACCTTC. This codes for CASSVADSGQGAPNYGYTF.

The chain couples TRBV5-1 to TRBJ1-1; 7 bases match TRBD1. Germline V CDR1 and CDR2: SGHRS, YFSETQ. This CDR3 region has 16 residues. V lost 4 bases to trimming and J lost 0 bases; unmatched junction nucleotides: 9. CDR3 in DNA: TGCGCCAGCAGCGCTACCGGGACAGCCATGAACACTGAAGCTTTCTTT. It is translated as CASSATGTAMNTEAFF. The variable domain in full, completed from reference TRBV5-1 and TRBJ1-1, reads KAGVTQTPRYLIKTRGQQVTLSCSPISGHRSVSWYQQTPGQGLQFLFEYFSETQRNKGNFPGRFSGRQFSNSRSEMNVSTLELGDSALYLCASSATGTAMNTEAFFGQGTRLTVV.

V gene TRBV14 combines with J gene TRBJ2-1, with 7 bases aligning to TRBD2. This CDR3 is 16 amino acids long. Germline V gives CDR1 SGHDN, CDR2 FVKESK. J gave up 4 bases and V 1 base, and 7 bases lay outside the gene matches. The chain's CDR3 is CASSQAYGRTYNEQFF. As DNA, the CDR3 is TGTGCCAGCAGCCAAGCTTACGGGAGGACATACAATGAGCAGTTCTTC.

This clone came up once. The rearrangement links TRBV6-1 to TRBJ1-5; no firm D call. This CDR3 is built from 16 residues. Germline V gives CDR1 MNHNS, CDR2 SASEGT. Trimming took off 3 bases at V and 6 bases at J, with 18 bases between the two ends. The CDR3 is CASSDQPWFRTQPQHF. CDR3 nucleotides: TGTGCCAGCAGTGACCAACCCTGGTTTCGTACTCAGCCCCAGCATTTT.

In this sample, this clone turned up once. The chain couples TRBV21-1 to TRBJ2-1; the table's D call TRBD1 went unverified against the DNA. TRBV21-1 has pseudogene status. The CDR3 has 14 amino acids. The CDR3 sequence: CASSEGELDNEQFF. CDR3 coding DNA: TGTGCCAGCAGTGAGGGGGAACTGGACAATGAGCAGTTCTTC.

V is TRBV5-6 and J is TRBJ2-7, with 9 bases that match TRBD2. The CDR3 totals 14 residues. Germline V gene data show CDR1 as SGHDT and CDR2 as YYEEEE. V lost 3 bases to trimming and J lost 2 bases; unmatched junction nucleotides: 3. DNA of the CDR3: TGTGCCAGCAGCTCCCGCGGGGGGGCCTACGAGCAGTACTTC. Encoded protein: CASSSRGGAYEQYF. The full variable domain, its missing parts supplied by reference TRBV5-6 and TRBJ2-7, is DAGVTQSPTHLIKTRGQQVTLRCSPKSGHDTVSWYQQALGQGPQFIFQYYEEEERQRGNFPDRFSGHQFPNYSSELNVNALLLGDSALYLCASSSRGGAYEQYFGPGTRLTVT.

CDR3 loop: CASSLDSRIGVTGELFF. The DNA for the CDR3 is TGTGCCAGCAGCTTAGACAGTCGCATCGGGGTCACCGGGGAGCTGTTTTTT. This sequence joins TRBV7-3 and TRBJ2-2; the D call may be TRBD1 or TRBD2 (5 bases each). The germline CDR1 and CDR2 sequences are SGHTA and FQGTGA. This CDR3 spans 17 amino acids. Trimming removed 2 bases from V and 4 bases from J, with 17 bases in between.

The rearrangement links TRBV5-5 to TRBJ1-1; D is unresolved. The CDR3 totals 15 residues. Trimming left V 3 bases short and J 4 bases short, with 16 bases between. Per the germline V gene, CDR1 is SGHKS and CDR2 is YYEKEE (reference sequence). The CDR3 here is CASSSPLKAPTEAFF. In DNA, the CDR3 is TGTGCCAGCAGCTCACCGTTGAAGGCTCCCACTGAAGCTTTCTTT.

The chain employs TRBV9 and TRBJ1-6; D ambiguous. The CDR3 extends over 17 amino acids. From germline, CDR1 is SGDLS and CDR2 YYNGEE. Trimming stripped 1 base from V and 0 bases from J, with 11 bases between. CDR3 region: CASSVTAASSYNSPLHF. The CDR3 DNA reads as TGTGCCAGCAGCGTAACGGCGGCAAGCTCCTATAATTCACCCCTCCACTTT. The whole variable domain, remainder taken from reference TRBV9 and TRBJ1-6, is DSGVTQTPKHLITATGQRVTLRCSPRSGDLSVYWYQQSLDQGLQFLIQYYNGEERAKGNILERFSAQQFPDLHSELNLSSLELGDSALYFCASSVTAASSYNSPLHFGNGTRLTVT.

V gene TRBV4-2 combines with J gene TRBJ1-2; 9 nucleotides agree with TRBD1. The CDR3 has 14 residues. J gave up 6 bases and V 2 bases, and 4 bases lay outside the gene matches. Germline lookup yields CDR1 LGHNA and CDR2 YNFKEQ. CDR3 sequence (DNA): TGTGCCAGCAGCCAACTAGACAGGGGGAATGGCTACACCTTC. It codes for CASSQLDRGNGYTF.

This chain uses TRBV15 with TRBJ1-5; a weak D match, TRBD1 (6 bases). Trimming cost V 3 bases and J 1 base, with 25 bases left between them. This CDR3 contains 20 residues. CDR1 is LNHNV and CDR2 is YYDKDF in the germline V gene (reference sequence). The CDR3 coding sequence is TGTGCCACCAGCAGGAGCCCAGGGGAGGTGTGGGAGACCAGCAATCAGCCCCAGCATTTT. It codes for CATSRSPGEVWETSNQPQHF.

As DNA, the CDR3 is TGTGCCAGCAGCGACGCGGCAGATAACACTGAAGCTTTCTTT. It translates to CASSDAADNTEAFF. The chain employs TRBV9 and TRBJ1-1; no firm D call. V was trimmed by 3 bases and J by 2 bases, leaving 11 bases between them. The CDR3 loop spans 14 amino acids. Germline V lookup: CDR1 SGDLS, CDR2 YYNGEE.

The genes are TRBV30 and TRBJ1-5; unclear D gene. Germline V gene sequence: CDR1 GTSNPN, CDR2 SVGIG (reference sequence). This CDR3 has 16 residues. The V end lost 0 bases, the J end lost 2 bases, and 14 bases lay between the germline ends. CDR3: CAWSVLDRTGNQPQHF. In DNA, the CDR3 is TGTGCCTGGAGTGTACTGGACCGTACGGGCAATCAGCCCCAGCATTTT.